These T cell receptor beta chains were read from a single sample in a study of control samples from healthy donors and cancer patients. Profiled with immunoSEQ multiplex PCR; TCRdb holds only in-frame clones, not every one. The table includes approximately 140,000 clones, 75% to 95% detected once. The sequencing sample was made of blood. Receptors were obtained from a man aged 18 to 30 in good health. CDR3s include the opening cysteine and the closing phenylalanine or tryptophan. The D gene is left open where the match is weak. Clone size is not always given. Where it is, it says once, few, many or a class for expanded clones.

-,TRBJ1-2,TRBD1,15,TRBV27,TGTGCCAGCAGTTCGCACATACAGGGGAACTATGGCTACACCTTC,CASSSHIQGNYGYTF
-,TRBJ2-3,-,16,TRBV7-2,TGTGCCAGCAGCTTAGGTTTCTCAGGGGGCACAGATACGCAGTATTTT,CASSLGFSGGTDTQYF
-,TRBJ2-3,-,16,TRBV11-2,TGTGCCAGCAGTCCAGTCCCGTCCCTCAGCACAGATACGCAGTATTTT,CASSPVPSLSTDTQYF
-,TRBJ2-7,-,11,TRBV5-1,TGCGCCAGCAGCTCGACTCACGAGCAGTACTTC,CASSSTHEQYF
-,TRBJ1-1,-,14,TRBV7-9,TGTGCCAGCAGCGAGCGACAGGTTTACACTGAAGCTTTCTTT,CASSERQVYTEAFF
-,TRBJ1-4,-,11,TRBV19,TGTGCCAGTACCGCGGGAGGCCAACTGTTTTTT,CASTAGGQLFF
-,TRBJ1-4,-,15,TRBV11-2,TGTGCCAGCAGTATCTCCACTACAAATCACGGAAAACTGTTTTTT,CASSISTTNHGKLFF
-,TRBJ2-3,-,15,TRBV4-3,TGCGCCAGCAGCCAAGAAACGAGGAGGGAGGATACGCAGTATTTT,CASSQETRREDTQYF
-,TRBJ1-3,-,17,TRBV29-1,TGCAGCGTTGAAGATCAAGGCAGGGATTACTCTGGAAACACCATATATTTT,CSVEDQGRDYSGNTIYF
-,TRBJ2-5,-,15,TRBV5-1,TGCGCCAGCAGCTTTCATTTCCCCGGTCAAGAGACCCAGTACTTC,CASSFHFPGQETQYF
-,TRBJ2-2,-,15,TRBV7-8,TGTGCCAGCAGCTCTCCTGGCCAAAACACCGGGGAGCTGTTTTTT,CASSSPGQNTGELFF
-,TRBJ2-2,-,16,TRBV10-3,TGTGCCATCACCGCCGGAAGCCCCGGGAGCCCCGGGGAGCTGTTTTTT,CAITAGSPGSPGELFF
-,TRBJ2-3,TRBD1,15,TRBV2,TGTGCCAGCAGTGTGACAGGGAAAATCTCAGATACGCAGTATTTT,CASSVTGKISDTQYF
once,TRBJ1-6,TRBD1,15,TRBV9,TGTGCCAGCAGCGTTACGGGACAGGGGAATTCACCCCTCCACTTT,CASSVTGQGNSPLHF
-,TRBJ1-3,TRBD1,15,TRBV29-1,TGCAGCGTCGTGAACAGGGGAGAAACTGGAAACACCATATATTTT,CSVVNRGETGNTIYF
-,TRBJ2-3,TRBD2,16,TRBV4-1,TGCGCCAGCAGCCAAGATTGGTCTAGCGGGGCAGATACGCAGTATTTT,CASSQDWSSGADTQYF
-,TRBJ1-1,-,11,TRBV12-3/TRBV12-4,TGTGCCAGCAGTTTAACCTATGAAGCTTTCTTT,CASSLTYEAFF
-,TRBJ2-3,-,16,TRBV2,TGTGCCAGCAGCGAGCCCCCGGGGGCCCGACGAGATACGCAGTATTTT,CASSEPPGARRDTQYF
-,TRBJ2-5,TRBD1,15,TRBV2,TGTGCCAGCAGTGAAAGTAACAGGGGGCGAGAGACCCAGTACTTC,CASSESNRGRETQYF
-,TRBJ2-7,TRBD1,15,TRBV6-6,TGTGCCAGCAGCCCCCCGACCGGACAGGGTTGGGAGCAGTACTTC,CASSPPTGQGWEQYF
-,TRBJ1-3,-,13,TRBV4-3,TGCGCCAGCAGCCAAGTCCTCATGAACACCATATATTTT,CASSQVLMNTIYF
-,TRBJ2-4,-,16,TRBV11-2,TGTGCCAGCAGCTCCATTGTCGTTGGAGCCAAAAACATTCAGTACTTC,CASSSIVVGAKNIQYF
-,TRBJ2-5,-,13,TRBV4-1,TGCGCCAGCAGCCAAGCGGAACTCGTGGCCCAGTACTTC,CASSQAELVAQYF
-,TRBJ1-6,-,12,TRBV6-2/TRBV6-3,TGTGCCAGCAGTTACTCGGGCCCACCCCTCCACTTT,CASSYSGPPLHF
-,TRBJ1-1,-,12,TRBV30,TGTGCCTGGAGTGTAGGGCGGACTGAAGCTTTCTTT,CAWSVGRTEAFF